This TCR beta chain appears in the sequencing data of a study of CD8 T cells in Susac syndrome. This CDR3 contains 16 residues. The V and J ends lost 0 bases and 3 bases respectively, with 17 bases between them. Germline V gene data show CDR1 as SQVTM and CDR2 as ANQGSEA. The RNA, about 0.5 to 1 ug, was put through reverse transcription using random hexamers. The immunoSEQ assay covered 54 Vbeta and 13 Jbeta segments for CDR3. TCRdb itself ran the immunoSEQ multiplex PCR reads through MiXCR, one entry per CDR3 protein. The sample includes fewer than 80,000 distinct CDR3 sequences, about 94% of them seen just once. Sequencing of TCR beta drew on CD8+ and CD4+ T cells from blood. The multiple sclerosis control cohort comprised treatment-naive individuals presenting with stable or active relapsing-remitting disease.

V gene TRBV29-1 combines with J gene TRBJ1-2; D is unresolved. The sequence was obtained from a human donor with multiple sclerosis. The sample comprised CD8+ T cells from PBMCs. The chain's CDR3 is CSVEDPHTVSDYGYTF. Written as DNA, the CDR3 is TGCAGCGTTGAAGATCCCCACACGGTGTCTGACTATGGCTACACCTTC. Full variable domain (rest looked up from reference TRBV29-1 and TRBJ1-2): SAVISQKPSRDICQRGTSLTIQCQVDSQVTMMFWYRQQPGQSLTLIATANQGSEATYESGFVIDKFPISRPNLTFSTLTVSNMSPEDSSIYLCSVEDPHTVSDYGYTFGSGTRLTVV.